The 15 T cell receptor beta chains presented below share a single source sample, sequenced in a study of blood T cell repertoires in COVID-19. The repertoire was sequenced with immunoSEQ multiplex PCR; TCRdb's copy has only in-frame clones and lacks some. This repertoire shows about 210,000 clones, 81% found once; its top ten account for more than 8.5%. Material: PBMCs or T cells enriched from blood (not recorded which). These receptors were taken from a woman in her forties or fifties with acute COVID-19.

There are a few counts of this clone. The genes are TRBV5-4 and TRBJ1-2; D remains unclear. Germline V CDR1 and CDR2: SGHNT, YYREEE (reference sequence). The CDR3 has 13 amino acids. V lost 2 bases and J 5 bases, leaving 10 bases between the germline ends. The CDR3 sequence is CASSFIGRYGYTF. The CDR3 DNA reads TGTGCCAGCAGCTTCATCGGGAGATATGGCTACACCTTC. Supplemented by reference TRBV5-4 and TRBJ1-2, the full variable domain reads ETGVTQSPTHLIKTRGQQVTLRCSSQSGHNTVSWYQQALGQGPQFIFQYYREEENGRGNFPPRFSGLQFPNYSSELNVNALELDDSALYLCASSFIGRYGYTFGSGTRLTVV.

V usage is TRBV20-1 and J usage is TRBJ2-5; 13 bases align to TRBD2. With 3 bases clipped from V and 2 bases from J, the junction kept 15 bases outside the gene matches. From germline, CDR1 is DFQATT and CDR2 SNEGSKA (reference sequence). The CDR3 covers 19 residues. The CDR3 sequence: CSASIGARGLAGSQETQYF. As DNA, the CDR3 is TGCAGTGCTAGTATTGGCGCCAGGGGACTAGCGGGGTCTCAAGAGACCCAGTACTTC.

This clone appeared many times. Other DNA sequences in this sample translate to the same CDR3. The CDR3 DNA reads as TGTGCCAGCAGCGCGGGGGGTTGGGACGGGACCAATGAGCAGTTCTTC. This sequence encodes CASSAGGWDGTNEQFF. The chain has TRBV9 and TRBJ2-1; 7 bases match TRBD2. The CDR3 runs to 16 residues. After removal of 3 bases from V and 6 bases from J, the junction contained 12 bases not matched to a gene. Germline V gene lookup returns CDR1 SGDLS and CDR2 YYNGEE. Complete variable domain (other parts from reference TRBV9 and TRBJ2-1): DSGVTQTPKHLITATGQRVTLRCSPRSGDLSVYWYQQSLDQGLQFLIQYYNGEERAKGNILERFSAQQFPDLHSELNLSSLELGDSALYFCASSAGGWDGTNEQFFGPGTRLTVL.

This chain connects TRBV5-6 to TRBJ1-2, with D uncertain. Trimming took 0 bases from V and 5 from J, leaving 11 bases between them. Germline loops: CDR1 SGHDT, CDR2 YYEEEE. CDR3 length: 14 amino acids. CDR3 protein: CASSLVAGRYGYTF. CDR3 nucleotides: TGTGCCAGCAGCTTGGTCGCAGGAAGATATGGCTACACCTTC. The full variable domain, its missing parts supplied by reference TRBV5-6 and TRBJ1-2, is DAGVTQSPTHLIKTRGQQVTLRCSPKSGHDTVSWYQQALGQGPQFIFQYYEEEERQRGNFPDRFSGHQFPNYSSELNVNALLLGDSALYLCASSLVAGRYGYTFGSGTRLTVV.

The gene calls are TRBV29-1 and TRBJ1-2, with 8 bases lining up with TRBD1. The CDR3 is 12 amino acids. J lost 9 bases, V lost 8 bases, and 11 bases had no gene match. Germline assignment: CDR1 SQVTM and CDR2 ANQGSEA. The CDR3 coding sequence is TGCAGCACACGACAGGGGCAAACGAGCTACACCTTC. It codes for CSTRQGQTSYTF.

The chain couples TRBV6-6 to TRBJ2-7, with 8 bases fitting TRBD1. In germline, CDR1 is MNHNY, CDR2 SVGAGI (reference sequence). The ends lost 5 bases at V and 6 bases at J; junction bases unmatched: 3. The CDR3 is made up of 12 amino acids. CDR3 DNA sequence: TGTGCCAGCAGTCGCGACAGGGGCGAGCAGTACTTC. Its protein product is CASSRDRGEQYF.

The rearrangement uses TRBV11-2 and TRBJ2-3, with D possibly TRBD2 on 6 matching bases. V shed 5 bases and J shed 4 bases, with 13 bases lying between them. Germline-derived CDR1 and CDR2 are SGHAT and FQNNGV. There are 14 residues in the CDR3. CDR3 loop: CASSPRRGPDTQYF. The CDR3 DNA reads as TGTGCCAGCAGCCCCAGGCGGGGTCCAGATACGCAGTATTTT.

Only one count was recorded for this clone. The chain carries TRBV15 and TRBJ1-2; D is perhaps TRBD1 (5 bases). The V end lost 4 bases, the J end lost 4 bases, and 10 bases lay between the germline ends. CDR1 is LNHNV and CDR2 is YYDKDF in the germline V gene (reference sequence). The length of the CDR3 is 13 residues. The CDR3 DNA reads TGTGCCACCAGCAAGGACATCCTCTATGGCTACACCTTC. Residues: CATSKDILYGYTF.

V gene TRBV7-2 combines with J gene TRBJ2-7; 9 nucleotides agree with TRBD2. The germline CDR1 and CDR2 sequences are SGHTA and FQGNSA. J gave up 4 bases and V 1 base, and 8 bases lay outside the gene matches. This CDR3 is 16 amino acids long. The CDR3 here is CASSLVGAGGIYEQYF. DNA of the CDR3: TGTGCCAGCAGCTTAGTTGGAGCGGGGGGAATATACGAGCAGTACTTC.

V is TRBV7-9 and J is TRBJ1-2, with 8 bases fitting TRBD1. The CDR3 extends over 15 amino acids. Trimming at V came to 4 bases and at J to 2 bases, leaving 6 bases not matched to a gene. CDR1 SEHNR and CDR2 FQNEAQ come from the germline V gene (reference sequence). As DNA, the CDR3 is TGTGCCAGCAGCTCCCCGGACAGGGCGAACTATGGCTACACCTTC. Amino acid sequence: CASSSPDRANYGYTF.

V usage is TRBV6-6 and J usage is TRBJ1-5; 7 positions agree with TRBD1. V shed 4 bases and J 0 bases; nucleotides not matched to a gene: 6. CDR3 length: 16 amino acids. Germline CDR1 is MNHNY and CDR2 is SVGAGI (reference sequence). The CDR3 reads CASSSPGGDSNQPQHF. CDR3 bases: TGTGCCAGCAGTTCACCAGGGGGAGATAGCAATCAGCCCCAGCATTTT.

The V gene is TRBV27, the J gene TRBJ1-6; TRBD1 agrees at 7 bases. Per the germline V gene, CDR1 is MNHEY and CDR2 is SMNVEV (reference sequence). This CDR3 contains 14 residues. V trimming: 5 bases; J trimming: 9 bases; junction bases outside the gene matches: 7. The CDR3 nucleotides are TGTGCCAGCAGTATGGGGACAGTCCCTTCACCCCTCCACTTT. Amino acid sequence: CASSMGTVPSPLHF.

In nucleotides, the CDR3 is TGTGCCAGCAGCAACTCGGGACAGGGGGGCGGCGAAAAACTGTTTTTT. Translated: CASSNSGQGGGEKLFF. This chain links TRBV21-1 with TRBJ1-4; TRBD1 is the table's D call, not checked against the DNA. TRBV21-1 is deemed a pseudogene. CDR3 size: 16 residues.

V is TRBV19 and J is TRBJ2-5; TRBD1 might be the D (6 bases). The germline CDR1 and CDR2 sequences are LNHDA and SQIVND (reference sequence). This CDR3 has 15 amino acids. With 4 bases removed from V and 4 bases from J, the gap between germline ends came to 16 bases. CDR3 loop: CASSTYRDRGETQYF. The DNA of the CDR3 is TGTGCCAGTAGTACTTACAGGGATCGGGGAGAGACCCAGTACTTC.

The chain joins TRBV5-5 to TRBJ2-7; a weak D match, TRBD1 (6 bases). There are 13 residues in the CDR3. Germline-derived CDR1 and CDR2 are SGHKS and YYEKEE (reference sequence). V was shortened by 4 bases and J by 2 bases, with 10 bases between the two germline ends. This CDR3 is CASSPTGTYEQYF. In DNA, the CDR3 is TGTGCCAGCAGCCCGACAGGTACCTACGAGCAGTACTTC.